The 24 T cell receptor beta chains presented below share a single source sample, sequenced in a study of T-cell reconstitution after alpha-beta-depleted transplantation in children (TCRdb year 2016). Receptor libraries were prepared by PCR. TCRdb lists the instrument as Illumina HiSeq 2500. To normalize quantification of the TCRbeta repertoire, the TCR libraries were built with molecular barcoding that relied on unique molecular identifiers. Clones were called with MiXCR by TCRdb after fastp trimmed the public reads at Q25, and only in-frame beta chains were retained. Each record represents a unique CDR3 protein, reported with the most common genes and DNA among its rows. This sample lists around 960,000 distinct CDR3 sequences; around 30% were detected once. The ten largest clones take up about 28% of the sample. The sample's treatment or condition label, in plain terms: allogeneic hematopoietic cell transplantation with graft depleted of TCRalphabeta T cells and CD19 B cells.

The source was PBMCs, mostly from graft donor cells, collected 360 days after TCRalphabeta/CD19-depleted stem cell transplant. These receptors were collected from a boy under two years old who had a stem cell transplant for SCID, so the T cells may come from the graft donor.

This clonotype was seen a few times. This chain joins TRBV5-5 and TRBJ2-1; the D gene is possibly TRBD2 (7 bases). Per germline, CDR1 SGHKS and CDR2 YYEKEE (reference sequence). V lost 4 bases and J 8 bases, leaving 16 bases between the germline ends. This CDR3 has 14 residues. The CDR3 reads CASSTGGPYDEQFF. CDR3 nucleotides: TGTGCCAGCAGCACCGGGGGGCCCTATGATGAGCAGTTCTTC.

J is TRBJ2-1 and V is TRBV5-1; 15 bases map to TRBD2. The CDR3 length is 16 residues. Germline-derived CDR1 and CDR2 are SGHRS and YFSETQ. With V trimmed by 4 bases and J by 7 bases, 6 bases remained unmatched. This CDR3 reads CASSRGLAGGRNEQFF. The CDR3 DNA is TGCGCCAGCAGCAGGGGACTAGCGGGGGGTCGGAATGAGCAGTTCTTC.

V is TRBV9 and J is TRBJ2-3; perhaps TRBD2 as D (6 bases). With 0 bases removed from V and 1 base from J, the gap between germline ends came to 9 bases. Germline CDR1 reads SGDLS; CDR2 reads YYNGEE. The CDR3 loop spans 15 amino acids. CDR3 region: CASSVVPSGTDTQYF. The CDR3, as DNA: TGTGCCAGCAGCGTAGTCCCTAGCGGCACAGATACGCAGTATTTT.

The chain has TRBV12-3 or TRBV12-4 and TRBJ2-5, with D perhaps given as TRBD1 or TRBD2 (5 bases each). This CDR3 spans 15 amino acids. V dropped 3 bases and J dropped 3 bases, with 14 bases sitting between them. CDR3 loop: CASSFRGPTEETQYF. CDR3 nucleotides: TGTGCCAGCAGTTTTCGGGGACCCACCGAAGAGACCCAGTACTTC.

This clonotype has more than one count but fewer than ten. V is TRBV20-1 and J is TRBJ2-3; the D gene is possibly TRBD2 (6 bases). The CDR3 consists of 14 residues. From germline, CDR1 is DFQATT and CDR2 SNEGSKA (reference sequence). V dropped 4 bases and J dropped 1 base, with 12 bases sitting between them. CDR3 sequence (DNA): TGCAGTGCTACTCTAGCGTTGGGCACAGATACGCAGTATTTT. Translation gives CSATLALGTDTQYF.

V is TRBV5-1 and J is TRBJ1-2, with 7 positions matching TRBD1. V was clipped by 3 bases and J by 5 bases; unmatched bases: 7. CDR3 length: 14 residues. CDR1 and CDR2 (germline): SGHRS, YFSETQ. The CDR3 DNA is TGCGCCAGCAGCTCGGGGTCAGGGGGATATGGCTACACCTTC. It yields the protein CASSSGSGGYGYTF. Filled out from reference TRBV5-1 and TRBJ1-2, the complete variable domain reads KAGVTQTPRYLIKTRGQQVTLSCSPISGHRSVSWYQQTPGQGLQFLFEYFSETQRNKGNFPGRFSGRQFSNSRSEMNVSTLELGDSALYLCASSSGSGGYGYTFGSGTRLTVV.

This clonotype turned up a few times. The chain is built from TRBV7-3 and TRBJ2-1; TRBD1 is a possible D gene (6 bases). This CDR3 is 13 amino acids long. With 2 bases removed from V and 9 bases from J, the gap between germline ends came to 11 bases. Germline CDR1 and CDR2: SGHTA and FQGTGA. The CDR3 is CASSLGRGPEQFF. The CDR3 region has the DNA TGTGCCAGCAGCTTAGGCAGGGGCCCTGAGCAGTTCTTC.

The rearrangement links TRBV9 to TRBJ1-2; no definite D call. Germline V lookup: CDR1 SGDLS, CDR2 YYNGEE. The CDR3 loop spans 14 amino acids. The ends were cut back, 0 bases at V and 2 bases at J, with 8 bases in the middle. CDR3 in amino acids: CASSVGTANYGYTF. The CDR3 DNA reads TGTGCCAGCAGCGTAGGTACAGCGAACTATGGCTACACCTTC.

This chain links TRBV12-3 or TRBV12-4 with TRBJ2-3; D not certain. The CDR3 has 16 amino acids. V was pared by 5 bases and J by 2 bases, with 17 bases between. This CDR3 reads CASSPRAARPTDTQYF. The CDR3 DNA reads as TGTGCCAGCAGTCCCCGGGCTGCCCGACCCACAGATACGCAGTATTTT.

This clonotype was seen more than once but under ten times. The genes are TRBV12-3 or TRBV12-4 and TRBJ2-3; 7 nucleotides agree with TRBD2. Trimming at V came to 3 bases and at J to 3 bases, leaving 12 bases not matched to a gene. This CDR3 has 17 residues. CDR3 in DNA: TGTGCCAGCAGTTTCTCTAAGGACTGGCGGGGGACAGATACGCAGTATTTT. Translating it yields CASSFSKDWRGTDTQYF.

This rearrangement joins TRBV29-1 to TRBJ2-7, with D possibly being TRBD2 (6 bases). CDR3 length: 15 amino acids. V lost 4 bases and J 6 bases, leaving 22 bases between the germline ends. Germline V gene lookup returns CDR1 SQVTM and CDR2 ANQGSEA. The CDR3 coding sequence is TGCAGCGTTGTATCGGGGAGGCCTCGAGGGGCCGAGCAGTACTTC. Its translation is CSVVSGRPRGAEQYF.

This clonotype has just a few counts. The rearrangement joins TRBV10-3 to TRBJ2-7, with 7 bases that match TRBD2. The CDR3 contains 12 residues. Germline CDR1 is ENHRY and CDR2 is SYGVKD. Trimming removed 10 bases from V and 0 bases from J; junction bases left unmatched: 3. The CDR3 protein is CATGGRSYEQYF. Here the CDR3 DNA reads TGTGCCACGGGGGGACGCTCCTACGAGCAGTACTTC.

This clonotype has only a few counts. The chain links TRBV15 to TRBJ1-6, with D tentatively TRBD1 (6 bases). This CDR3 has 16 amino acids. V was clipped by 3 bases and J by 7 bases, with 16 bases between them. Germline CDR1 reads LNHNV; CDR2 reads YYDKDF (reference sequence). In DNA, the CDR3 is TGTGCCACCAGCAGGAAACAGGGATGGCAGAATTCACCCCTCCACTTT. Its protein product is CATSRKQGWQNSPLHF.

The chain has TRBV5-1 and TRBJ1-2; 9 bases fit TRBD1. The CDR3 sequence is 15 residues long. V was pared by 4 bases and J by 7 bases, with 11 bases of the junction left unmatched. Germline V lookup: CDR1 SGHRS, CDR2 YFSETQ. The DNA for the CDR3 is TGCGCCAGCAGCCAACCCGGGACAGGGCTTGTTGGCTACACCTTC. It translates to CASSQPGTGLVGYTF.

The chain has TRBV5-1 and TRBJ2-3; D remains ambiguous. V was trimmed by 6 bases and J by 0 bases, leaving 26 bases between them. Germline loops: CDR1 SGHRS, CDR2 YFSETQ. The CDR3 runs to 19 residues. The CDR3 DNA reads TGCGCCAGCAAGCTTGGCTTGGCGCGGCTATTCTCTAGCACAGATACGCAGTATTTT. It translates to CASKLGLARLFSSTDTQYF.

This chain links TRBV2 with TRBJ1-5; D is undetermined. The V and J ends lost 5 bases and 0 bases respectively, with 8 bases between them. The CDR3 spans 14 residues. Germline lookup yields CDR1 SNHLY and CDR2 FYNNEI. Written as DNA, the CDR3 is TGTGCCAGCAGTCCGACATATAGCAATCAGCCCCAGCATTTT. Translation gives CASSPTYSNQPQHF.

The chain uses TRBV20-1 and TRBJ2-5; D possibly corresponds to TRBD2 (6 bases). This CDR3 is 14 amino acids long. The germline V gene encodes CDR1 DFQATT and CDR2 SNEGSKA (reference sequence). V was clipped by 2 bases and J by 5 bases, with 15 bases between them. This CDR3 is CSARISGPGETQYF. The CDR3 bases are TGCAGTGCTAGAATTAGCGGACCGGGGGAGACCCAGTACTTC.

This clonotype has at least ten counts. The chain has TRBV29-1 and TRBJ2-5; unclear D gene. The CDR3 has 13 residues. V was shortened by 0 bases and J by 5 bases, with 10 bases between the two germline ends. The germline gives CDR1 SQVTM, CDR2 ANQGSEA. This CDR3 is CSVEDWLDETQYF. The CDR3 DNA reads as TGCAGCGTTGAAGATTGGCTCGATGAGACCCAGTACTTC.

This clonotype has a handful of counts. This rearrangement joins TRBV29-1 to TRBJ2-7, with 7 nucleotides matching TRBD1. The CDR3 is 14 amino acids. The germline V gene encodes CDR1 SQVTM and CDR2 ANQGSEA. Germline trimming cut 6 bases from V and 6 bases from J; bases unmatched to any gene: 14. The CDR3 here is CSVPRFGQASEQYF. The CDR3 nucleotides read TGCAGCGTCCCTCGGTTCGGACAGGCTAGCGAGCAGTACTTC.

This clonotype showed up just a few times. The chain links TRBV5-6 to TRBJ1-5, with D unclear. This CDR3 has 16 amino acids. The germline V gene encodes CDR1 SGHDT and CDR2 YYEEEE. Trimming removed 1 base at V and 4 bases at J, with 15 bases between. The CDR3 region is CASSLWRPPVNQPQHF. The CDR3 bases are TGTGCCAGCAGCTTGTGGCGGCCCCCAGTGAATCAGCCCCAGCATTTT. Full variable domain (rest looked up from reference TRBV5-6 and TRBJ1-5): DAGVTQSPTHLIKTRGQQVTLRCSPKSGHDTVSWYQQALGQGPQFIFQYYEEEERQRGNFPDRFSGHQFPNYSSELNVNALLLGDSALYLCASSLWRPPVNQPQHFGDGTRLSIL.

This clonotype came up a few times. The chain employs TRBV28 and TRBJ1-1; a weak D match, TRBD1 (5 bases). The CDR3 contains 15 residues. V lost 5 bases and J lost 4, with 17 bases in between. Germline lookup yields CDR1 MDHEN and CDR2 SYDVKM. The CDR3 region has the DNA TGTGCCAGCAGTCCGGACCCTCAGGGAGGCACTGAAGCTTTCTTT. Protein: CASSPDPQGGTEAFF.

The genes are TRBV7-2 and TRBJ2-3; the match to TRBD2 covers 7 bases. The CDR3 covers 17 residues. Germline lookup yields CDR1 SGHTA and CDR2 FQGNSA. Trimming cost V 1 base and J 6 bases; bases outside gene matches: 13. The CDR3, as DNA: TGTGCCAGCAGCTTAGGATATCTGAGCGGGGTCCGGGATACGCAGTATTTT. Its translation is CASSLGYLSGVRDTQYF.

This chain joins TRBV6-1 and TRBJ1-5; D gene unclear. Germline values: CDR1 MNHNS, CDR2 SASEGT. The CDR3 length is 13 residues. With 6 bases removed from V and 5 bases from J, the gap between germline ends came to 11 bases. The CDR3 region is CASSRRPDQPQHF. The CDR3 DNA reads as TGTGCCAGCAGCCGACGGCCCGATCAGCCCCAGCATTTT.

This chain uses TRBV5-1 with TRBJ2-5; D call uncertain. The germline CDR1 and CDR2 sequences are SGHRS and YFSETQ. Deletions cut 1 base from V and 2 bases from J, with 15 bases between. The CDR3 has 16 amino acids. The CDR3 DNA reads TGCGCCAGCAGCTTGCCCGGGCAGGCCCGACAAGAGACCCAGTACTTC. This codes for CASSLPGQARQETQYF. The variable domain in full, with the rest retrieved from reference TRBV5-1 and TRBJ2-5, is KAGVTQTPRYLIKTRGQQVTLSCSPISGHRSVSWYQQTPGQGLQFLFEYFSETQRNKGNFPGRFSGRQFSNSRSEMNVSTLELGDSALYLCASSLPGQARQETQYFGPGTRLLVL.